This TCR beta chain was recovered during a study of lymphopenia after photon versus proton radiotherapy. Study-level findings and limits: Larger post-nadir TCR diversity loss correlated inversely with survival in deceased patients. After the lymphocyte nadir, photon-treated repertoires showed oligoclonal expansion, especially of CD8+ Temra cells. Better survival with proton therapy was suggested as possible, not demonstrated.

Worth noting for this clone: What it binds is not known.

Clones were read by immunoSEQ multiplex PCR, and TCRdb kept only the in-frame ones, dropping some. The data show 25,000 to 30,000 clones, with around 81% seen just once and around 29% held by the top ten. Germline V gives CDR1 LNHDA, CDR2 SQIVND (reference sequence). CDR3 length: 13 amino acids. V dropped 2 bases and J dropped 8 bases, with 10 bases sitting between them. V and J are TRBV19 and TRBJ2-4; D might be TRBD1 (7 bases). The TCR originated in a man in his fifties with gastric cancer. The sample here was peripheral blood, taken from a patient treated with photon-based radiotherapy. The CDR3: CASSIRRGDIQYF. The CDR3 DNA reads TGTGCCAGTAGTATACGCAGGGGGGACATTCAGTACTTC.